These 32 T cell receptor beta chains share one sample of origin, sequenced in a study of control samples from healthy donors and cancer patients. Sequencing was performed with immunoSEQ multiplex PCR; in TCRdb, only in-frame clones are kept and a portion is missing. This table has 70,000 to 90,000 clones, approximately 94% appearing once. The source material was blood. The receptors derive from a woman younger than 35 in good health.

V gene TRBV7-9 combines with J gene TRBJ1-2, with TRBD1 as a possible D gene (5 bases). The CDR3 totals 13 residues. Germline CDR1 is SEHNR and CDR2 is FQNEAQ (reference sequence). Trimming cost V 5 bases and J 1 base, with 8 bases left between them. This CDR3 reads CASSPGHNYGYTF. Written as DNA, the CDR3 is TGTGCCAGCAGCCCCGGACATAACTATGGCTACACCTTC. The full variable domain, rest sourced from reference TRBV7-9 and TRBJ1-2, is DTGVSQNPRHKITKRGQNVTFRCDPISEHNRLYWYRQTLGQGPEFLTYFQNEAQLEKSRLLSDRFSAERPKGSFSTLEIQRTEQGDSAMYLCASSPGHNYGYTFGSGTRLTVV.

The V gene is TRBV11-2, the J gene TRBJ1-2; D gene ambiguous. The V end lost 5 bases, the J end lost 5 bases, and 9 bases lay between the germline ends. CDR3 length: 12 residues. Germline assignment: CDR1 SGHAT and CDR2 FQNNGV. CDR3 sequence: CASSLPPYGYTF. The CDR3 nucleotides are TGTGCCAGCAGCCTGCCTCCTTATGGCTACACCTTC.

The chain carries TRBV28 and TRBJ2-7, with D perhaps matching TRBD2 (7 bases). Trimming took 2 bases from V and 2 from J, leaving 25 bases between them. The CDR3 has 19 amino acids. The germline V gene has CDR1 MDHEN and CDR2 SYDVKM. CDR3 amino acids: CASSLVWGSGEGAPYEQYF. CDR3 nucleotides: TGTGCCAGCAGTTTAGTTTGGGGCTCAGGGGAGGGAGCCCCCTACGAGCAGTACTTC.

This sequence joins TRBV5-4 and TRBJ1-3, with unresolved D. The ends were cut back, 0 bases at V and 2 bases at J, with 9 bases in the middle. The CDR3 runs to 15 residues. Per the germline V gene, CDR1 is SGHNT and CDR2 is YYREEE (reference sequence). For the CDR3, the DNA is TGTGCCAGCAGCTTGGACAGATCAGCTGGAAACACCATATATTTT. Its translation: CASSLDRSAGNTIYF.

This chain links TRBV10-2 with TRBJ2-7; no reliable D call. Germline CDR1 is WSHSY and CDR2 is SAAADI. The CDR3 sequence is 12 residues long. Between the trimmed V and J ends, which lost 0 bases and 4 bases, there was a span of 4 bases. For the CDR3, the DNA is TGCGCCAGCAGTGAGTCCGGGTACGAGCAGTACTTC. This codes for CASSESGYEQYF.

The rearrangement uses TRBV7-2 and TRBJ1-3, with a possible D match to TRBD1 (6 bases). Trimming cost V 1 base and J 3 bases, with 10 bases left between them. This CDR3 is built from 15 residues. CDR1 is SGHTA and CDR2 is FQGNSA in the germline V gene. The CDR3 DNA follows: TGTGCCAGCAGCTTAGGGGACATAGGTGGAAACACCATATATTTT. Its protein is CASSLGDIGGNTIYF.

The rearrangement uses TRBV6-2 or TRBV6-3 and TRBJ1-1, with unresolved D. CDR3 size: 13 residues. Trimming removed 6 bases from V and 1 base from J, with 9 bases in between. CDR1 is MNHEY, CDR2 SVGEGT, per germline. The CDR3 sequence: CASSPTENTEAFF. The CDR3, as DNA: TGTGCCAGCAGCCCTACAGAGAACACTGAAGCTTTCTTT.

This clone has just one count. The chain carries TRBV5-1 and TRBJ2-7; weak D call: TRBD1 (5 bases). The germline gives CDR1 SGHRS, CDR2 YFSETQ. This CDR3 spans 14 amino acids. V was shortened by 0 bases and J by 3 bases, with 10 bases between the two germline ends. The CDR3 protein is CASSLAKGNYEQYF. Here the CDR3 DNA reads TGCGCCAGCAGCTTGGCCAAGGGGAACTACGAGCAGTACTTC.

The V gene is TRBV4-1, the J gene TRBJ2-7; D tentatively fits TRBD1 or TRBD2 (7 bases each). The length of the CDR3 is 18 residues. Trimming shortened V by 0 bases and J by 4 bases, and 22 bases separated the two germline ends. Germline-derived CDR1 and CDR2 are MGHRA and YSYEKL. CDR3 protein: CASSQEEGRGRSLYEQYF. Written as DNA, the CDR3 is TGCGCCAGCAGCCAAGAAGAGGGGAGGGGGCGATCCTTATACGAGCAGTACTTC.

The chain is built from TRBV3-1 (or the pseudogene TRBV3-2) and TRBJ1-1; weak D call: TRBD1 (6 bases). The germline V gene encodes CDR1 LGHDT and CDR2 YNNKEL (reference sequence). V was cut by 5 bases and J by 5 bases, with 21 bases left in between. This CDR3 comprises 16 residues. The CDR3 DNA sequence: TGTGCCAGCAGCTCCCCCATCCTCGCAGGGGAAACTGAAGCTTTCTTT. This gives the protein CASSSPILAGETEAFF.

The chain is built from TRBV4-3 and TRBJ1-3; the D gene is possibly TRBD1 (6 bases). The CDR3 has 17 residues. CDR1 is LGHNA and CDR2 is YSLEER in the germline V gene. Trimming left V 1 base short and J 2 bases short, with 15 bases between. The CDR3 sequence is CASSQGERGGPGNTIYF. The CDR3 nucleotides are TGCGCCAGCAGCCAAGGTGAAAGGGGGGGCCCTGGAAACACCATATATTTT.

The chain combines TRBV9 with TRBJ1-6; the D gene is possibly TRBD1 (5 bases). Germline CDR1 SGDLS, CDR2 YYNGEE. CDR3 size: 15 residues. The V and J ends lost 0 bases and 9 bases respectively, with 13 bases between them. The CDR3 sequence: CASSVEVGGFSPLHF. CDR3 sequence (DNA): TGTGCCAGCAGCGTAGAGGTCGGGGGTTTTTCACCCCTCCACTTT. Based on the CDR3 plus reference TRBV9 and TRBJ1-6, the full variable domain is DSGVTQTPKHLITATGQRVTLRCSPRSGDLSVYWYQQSLDQGLQFLIQYYNGEERAKGNILERFSAQQFPDLHSELNLSSLELGDSALYFCASSVEVGGFSPLHFGNGTRLTVT.

V usage is TRBV25-1 and J usage is TRBJ1-6; weak D call: TRBD1 (6 bases). This CDR3 comprises 14 residues. The germline gives CDR1 MGHDK, CDR2 SYGVNS. V was trimmed by 2 bases and J by 8 bases, leaving 10 bases between them. The CDR3 nucleotides are TGTGCCAGCAGTGAAGGGGGCGCGTATTCACCCCTCCACTTT. Protein product: CASSEGGAYSPLHF.

V gene TRBV7-2 combines with J gene TRBJ2-7, with D possibly matching TRBD2 (6 bases). V was cut by 3 bases and J by 5 bases, with 17 bases left in between. The CDR3 runs to 15 residues. Germline V gene lookup returns CDR1 SGHTA and CDR2 FQGNSA. CDR3 sequence (DNA): TGTGCCAGCAGCTTCTACGGCATCGGGGGAAACGAGCAGTACTTC. Translation: CASSFYGIGGNEQYF.

The gene calls are TRBV7-2 and TRBJ1-2, with 7 bases identical to TRBD1. This CDR3 spans 15 amino acids. V trimming: 3 bases; J trimming: 5 bases; junction bases outside the gene matches: 9. Germline CDR1 is SGHTA and CDR2 is FQGNSA. The DNA for the CDR3 is TGTGCCAGCAGCTTGGGTCGGGCAGGGGGTTATGGCTACACCTTC. This codes for CASSLGRAGGYGYTF.

The chain is built from TRBV9 and TRBJ1-2, with D hard to call. There are 14 residues in the CDR3. CDR1 and CDR2 (germline): SGDLS, YYNGEE. Trimming removed 0 bases from V and 2 bases from J, with 8 bases in between. The CDR3 DNA follows: TGTGCCAGCAGCGTAGAGCTGGGGAACTATGGCTACACCTTC. It codes for CASSVELGNYGYTF.

The CDR3 DNA reads as TGTGCCAGCTCACCCGGGACTAGCTTTTCCGAGCAGTACTTC. The encoded protein is CASSPGTSFSEQYF. The chain joins TRBV18 to TRBJ2-7; TRBD2 matches 9 bases. This CDR3 is built from 14 residues. Germline V gene sequence: CDR1 KGHSH, CDR2 LQKENI. With 3 bases clipped from V and 6 bases from J, the junction kept 6 bases outside the gene matches.

This clone is a singleton in its sample. The V gene is TRBV27, the J gene TRBJ1-3; D not resolved. Germline lookup yields CDR1 MNHEY and CDR2 SMNVEV (reference sequence). CDR3 length: 13 amino acids. The V end lost 6 bases, the J end lost 2 bases, and 8 bases lay between the germline ends. CDR3 in amino acids: CASSRAAGNTIYF. Here the CDR3 DNA reads TGTGCCAGCAGCCGGGCTGCTGGAAACACCATATATTTT.

V usage is TRBV7-2 and J usage is TRBJ1-6, with D possibly being TRBD1 (5 bases). Between the trimmed V and J ends, which lost 1 base and 4 bases, there was a span of 8 bases. This CDR3 is built from 15 residues. Per germline, CDR1 SGHTA and CDR2 FQGNSA. CDR3 coding DNA: TGTGCCAGCAGCTTAGGGGGCTTTTATAATTCACCCCTCCACTTT. It codes for CASSLGGFYNSPLHF.

The chain combines TRBV28 with TRBJ2-5, with D possibly matching TRBD1 (5 bases). Trimming pared 6 bases from V and 5 bases from J, leaving 16 bases between. CDR3 size: 14 residues. CDR1 is MDHEN, CDR2 SYDVKM, per germline. CDR3 sequence: CASSAYRPVETQYF. The CDR3 DNA follows: TGTGCCAGCAGCGCCTACAGGCCCGTGGAGACCCAGTACTTC. The full variable domain, its missing parts supplied by reference TRBV28 and TRBJ2-5, is DVKVTQSSRYLVKRTGEKVFLECVQDMDHENMFWYRQDPGLGLRLIYFSYDVKMKEKGDIPEGYSVSREKKERFSLILESASTNQTSMYLCASSAYRPVETQYFGPGTRLLVL.

The chain has TRBV6-5 and TRBJ1-1; unclear D gene. The length of the CDR3 is 12 residues. Trimming pared 6 bases from V and 6 bases from J, leaving 11 bases between. From germline, CDR1 is MNHEY and CDR2 SVGAGI. The CDR3 DNA is TGTGCCAGCAGGGGTCTCCAGGCTGAAGCTTTCTTT. Its translation: CASRGLQAEAFF.

V and J are TRBV27 and TRBJ2-1, with 9 positions matching TRBD1. CDR3 length: 15 amino acids. Germline assignment: CDR1 MNHEY and CDR2 SMNVEV (reference sequence). With 3 bases clipped from V and 8 bases from J, the junction kept 8 bases outside the gene matches. CDR3 sequence: CASSFRDREVDEQFF. DNA for the CDR3: TGTGCCAGCAGTTTCCGGGACAGGGAAGTCGATGAGCAGTTCTTC.

The chain is built from TRBV7-9 and TRBJ1-4; 12 nucleotides match TRBD1. The length of the CDR3 is 15 residues. Germline CDR1 reads SEHNR; CDR2 reads FQNEAQ (reference sequence). Trimming at V came to 1 base and at J to 8 bases, leaving 2 bases not matched to a gene. The CDR3 DNA sequence: TGTGCCAGCAGCTTAGGGGGGACAGGGGGCGAAAAACTGTTTTTT. Translation gives CASSLGGTGGEKLFF.

The chain has TRBV14 and TRBJ2-5; D is ambiguous. Germline assignment: CDR1 SGHDN and CDR2 FVKESK. The CDR3 length is 15 residues. Trimming removed 0 bases from V and 5 bases from J, with 13 bases in between. CDR3 sequence (DNA): TGTGCCAGCAGCCAAGAGTCGGGTTCCGGGGAGACCCAGTACTTC. Its translation is CASSQESGSGETQYF.

The chain combines TRBV5-4 with TRBJ1-2, with D perhaps matching TRBD1 (5 bases). The CDR3 spans 14 residues. In germline, CDR1 is SGHNT, CDR2 YYREEE (reference sequence). V dropped 0 bases and J dropped 4 bases, with 10 bases sitting between them. The CDR3 loop reads CASSLAGGLYGYTF. In nucleotides, the CDR3 is TGTGCCAGCAGCTTGGCCGGGGGACTCTATGGCTACACCTTC.

The rearrangement joins TRBV7-9 to TRBJ1-1; tentative D call: TRBD1 (5 bases). Germline V gene sequence: CDR1 SEHNR, CDR2 FQNEAQ (reference sequence). Trimming stripped 5 bases from V and 8 bases from J, with 9 bases between. This CDR3 contains 11 residues. In nucleotides, the CDR3 is TGTGCCAGCAGCCCGGGGGGGGAAGCTTTCTTT. The encoded protein is CASSPGGEAFF. The variable domain in full, with the rest retrieved from reference TRBV7-9 and TRBJ1-1, is DTGVSQNPRHKITKRGQNVTFRCDPISEHNRLYWYRQTLGQGPEFLTYFQNEAQLEKSRLLSDRFSAERPKGSFSTLEIQRTEQGDSAMYLCASSPGGEAFFGQGTRLTVV.

The chain employs TRBV7-3 and TRBJ1-2; possible D gene TRBD1, 5 bases. V was pared by 3 bases and J by 5 bases, with 13 bases between. Germline V gene data show CDR1 as SGHTA and CDR2 as FQGTGA. CDR3 length equals 14 residues. The CDR3 DNA follows: TGTGCCAGCAGCTTGGGTCGGCAGGGTTATGGCTACACCTTC. Translating gives CASSLGRQGYGYTF.

The rearrangement links TRBV27 to TRBJ1-6; D is unclear. Trimming took 8 bases from V and 7 from J, leaving 15 bases between them. This CDR3 contains 14 residues. Germline CDR1 reads MNHEY; CDR2 reads SMNVEV (reference sequence). The CDR3 protein is CASPARQPNSPLHF. In DNA, the CDR3 is TGTGCCAGCCCCGCAAGGCAGCCGAATTCACCCCTCCACTTT.

The V and J genes are TRBV19 and TRBJ1-1; D gene ambiguous. Germline V CDR1 and CDR2: LNHDA, SQIVND (reference sequence). The V end was cut by 3 bases, the J end by 1 base, with 12 bases between. The CDR3 loop spans 15 amino acids. CDR3 DNA sequence: TGTGCCAGTAGTATGTTCTCGACCCGGAACACTGAAGCTTTCTTT. Its protein is CASSMFSTRNTEAFF.

The chain is built from TRBV20-1 and TRBJ1-2, with D unresolved. Germline CDR1 reads DFQATT; CDR2 reads SNEGSKA (reference sequence). The CDR3 totals 12 residues. V was trimmed by 3 bases and J by 7 bases, leaving 12 bases between them. The CDR3 bases are TGCAGTGCTAGTGTCGTACAGCGTGGCTACACCTTC. Protein sequence: CSASVVQRGYTF.

The chain is built from TRBV9 and TRBJ2-3, with 7 bases aligning to TRBD1. The CDR3 covers 17 residues. V lost 0 bases, J lost 4 bases, and 11 bases stayed unmatched. The germline CDR1 and CDR2 sequences are SGDLS and YYNGEE. The CDR3 coding sequence is TGTGCCAGCAGCGTAGACTTCTCAACCAGGGGGTCAGATACGCAGTATTTT. This gives the protein CASSVDFSTRGSDTQYF.

This chain joins TRBV6-4 and TRBJ2-7, with TRBD2 identical over 13 bases. Germline CDR1 is MRHNA and CDR2 is SNTAGT. This CDR3 comprises 15 residues. Trimming cost V 5 bases and J 7 bases; bases outside gene matches: 8. In DNA form, the CDR3 reads TGTGCCAGCAGTTACCTCGGGACTAGCGGGGTTGAGCAGTACTTC. Translated, it gives CASSYLGTSGVEQYF.